A single sample gave rise to the 9 T cell receptor beta chains below, sequenced in a study of cytomegalovirus exposure and HLA in healthy donors. In the PCR, 60 Vbeta and 13 Jbeta primers were used. Sequencing was performed with immunoSEQ multiplex PCR; in TCRdb, only in-frame clones are kept and a portion is missing. The sample shows more than 85,000 clones, 65% to 85% of them seen only once. The specimen was PBMCs. These receptors were collected from a man aged 30 to 45 in good health and CMV-seropositive.

The chain employs TRBV7-9 and TRBJ1-6, with D possibly being TRBD1 (6 bases). Germline CDR1 and CDR2: SEHNR and FQNEAQ (reference sequence). The CDR3 runs 14 residues. V was trimmed by 4 bases and J by 9 bases, leaving 13 bases between them. CDR3 protein: CASSSRQAGSPLHF. Here the CDR3 DNA reads TGTGCCAGCAGCTCACGACAGGCGGGTTCACCCCTCCACTTT.

In its sample, this clone was seen once. This rearrangement joins TRBV7-2 to TRBJ2-1, with 13 positions matching TRBD2. The CDR3 consists of 16 residues. The germline V gene has CDR1 SGHTA and CDR2 FQGNSA. The V segment lost 6 bases and the J segment 4 bases; nucleotides outside the gene matches: 6. The DNA for the CDR3 is TGTGCCAGCAGGGTTCAGGGACTAGCGGGGTACAATGAGCAGTTCTTC. The encoded protein is CASRVQGLAGYNEQFF.

The chain carries TRBV14 and TRBJ1-2; D gene uncertain. This CDR3 region has 14 residues. Germline V gene lookup returns CDR1 SGHDN and CDR2 FVKESK. The ends were cut back, 1 base at V and 5 bases at J, with 11 bases in the middle. For the CDR3, the DNA is TGTGCCAGCAGCCAAGTGGGCAGGTCTTATGGCTACACCTTC. Translated, it gives CASSQVGRSYGYTF.

This rearrangement joins TRBV7-3 to TRBJ2-2; 8 bases line up with TRBD2. The length of the CDR3 is 15 residues. Unmatched junction bases numbered 4, after V lost 7 bases and J lost 0 bases. The germline V gene has CDR1 SGHTA and CDR2 FQGTGA. CDR3 in amino acids: CASTLGGANTGELFF. CDR3 DNA sequence: TGTGCCAGCACCCTCGGGGGGGCGAACACCGGGGAGCTGTTTTTT. Full variable domain (missing parts from reference TRBV7-3 and TRBJ2-2): GAGVSQTPSNKVTEKGKYVELRCDPISGHTALYWYRQSLGQGPEFLIYFQGTGAADDSGLPNDRFFAVRPEGSVSTLKIQRTERGDSAVYLCASTLGGANTGELFFGEGSRLTVL.

V is TRBV6-1 and J is TRBJ1-4; D unresolved. Germline V gene data show CDR1 as MNHNS and CDR2 as SASEGT. There are 15 residues in the CDR3. V dropped 6 bases and J dropped 0 bases, with 11 bases sitting between them. The CDR3 loop is CASSPSLTTNEKLFF. CDR3 sequence (DNA): TGTGCCAGCAGCCCTAGCCTTACAACTAATGAAAAACTGTTTTTT.

About this clone: The junction and the germline gene differ at one end; a read error may be behind it. The rearrangement joins TRBV2 to TRBJ2-6; TRBD1 agrees at 9 bases. CDR1 is SNHLY, CDR2 FYNNEI, per germline. CDR3 length: 14 residues. CDR3 region: CASNLWTGDNVLTF. The CDR3 DNA follows: TGTGCCAGCAATCTTTGGACAGGGGACAACGTCCTGACTTTC.

V usage is TRBV28 and J usage is TRBJ1-2, with D perhaps matching TRBD1 (6 bases). Germline CDR1 and CDR2: MDHEN and SYDVKM. The V end lost 3 bases, the J end lost 4 bases, and 12 bases lay between the germline ends. The CDR3 is 14 residues long. Here the CDR3 reads CASSFRGGSYGYTF. In nucleotides, the CDR3 is TGTGCCAGCAGTTTCAGGGGAGGGAGCTATGGCTACACCTTC.

The CDR3 sequence is CASTGRSPTDTQYF. The CDR3 DNA reads as TGTGCCAGCACCGGTCGGAGCCCCACAGATACGCAGTATTTT. V gene TRBV25-1 combines with J gene TRBJ2-3; D not certain. V lost 7 bases to trimming and J lost 2 bases, with 13 bases between them. This CDR3 comprises 14 residues. Germline V lookup: CDR1 MGHDK, CDR2 SYGVNS. The full variable domain, its missing parts supplied by reference TRBV25-1 and TRBJ2-3, is EADIYQTPRYLVIGTGKKITLECSQTMGHDKMYWYQQDPGMELHLIHYSYGVNSTEKGDLSSESTVSRIRTEHFPLTLESARPSHTSQYLCASTGRSPTDTQYFGPGTRLTVL.

This chain joins TRBV6-6 and TRBJ2-3; 7 nucleotides line up with TRBD1. From germline, CDR1 is MNHNY and CDR2 SVGAGI (reference sequence). V trimming: 6 bases; J trimming: 2 bases; junction bases outside the gene matches: 11. CDR3 size: 16 residues. CDR3 DNA: TGTGCCAGCAGCCCCCTTAGGGGGCCCTCCACAGATACGCAGTATTTT. Translated: CASSPLRGPSTDTQYF.